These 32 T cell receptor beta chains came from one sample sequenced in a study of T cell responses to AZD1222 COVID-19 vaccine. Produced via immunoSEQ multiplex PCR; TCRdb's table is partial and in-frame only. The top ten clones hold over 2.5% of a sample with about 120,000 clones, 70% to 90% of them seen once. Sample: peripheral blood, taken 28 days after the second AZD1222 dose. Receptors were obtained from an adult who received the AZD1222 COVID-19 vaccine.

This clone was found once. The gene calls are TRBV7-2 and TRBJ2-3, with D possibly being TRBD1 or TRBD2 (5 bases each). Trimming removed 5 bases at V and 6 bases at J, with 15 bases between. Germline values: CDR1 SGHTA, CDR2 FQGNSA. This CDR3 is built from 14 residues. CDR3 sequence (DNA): TGTGCCAGCAGCCCCCGGGGCCGATGGGATACGCAGTATTTT. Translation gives CASSPRGRWDTQYF. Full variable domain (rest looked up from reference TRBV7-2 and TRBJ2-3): GAGVSQSPSNKVTEKGKDVELRCDPISGHTALYWYRQSLGQGLEFLIYFQGNSAPDKSGLPSDRFSAERTGGSVSTLTIQRTQQEDSAVYLCASSPRGRWDTQYFGPGTRLTVL.

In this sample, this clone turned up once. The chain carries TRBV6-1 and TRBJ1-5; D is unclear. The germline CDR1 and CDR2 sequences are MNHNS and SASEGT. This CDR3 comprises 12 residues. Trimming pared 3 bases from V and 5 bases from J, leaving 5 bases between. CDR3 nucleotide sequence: TGTGCCAGCAGTGATCCTTATCAGCCCCAGCATTTT. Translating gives CASSDPYQPQHF.

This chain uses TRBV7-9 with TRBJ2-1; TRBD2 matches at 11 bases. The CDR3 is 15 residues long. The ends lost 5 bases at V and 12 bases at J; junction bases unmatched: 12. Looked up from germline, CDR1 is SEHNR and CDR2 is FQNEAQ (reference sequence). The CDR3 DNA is TGTGCCAGCAGCCCTAGCGGGGGGCCAGGAAGTGGGCAGTTCTTC. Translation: CASSPSGGPGSGQFF.

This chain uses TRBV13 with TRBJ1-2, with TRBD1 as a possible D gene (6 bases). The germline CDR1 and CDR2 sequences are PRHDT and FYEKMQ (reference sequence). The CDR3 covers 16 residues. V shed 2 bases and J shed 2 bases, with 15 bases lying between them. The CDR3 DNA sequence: TGTGCCAGCAGCTTAATGGGGGCTACGTCAAACTATGGCTACACCTTC. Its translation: CASSLMGATSNYGYTF. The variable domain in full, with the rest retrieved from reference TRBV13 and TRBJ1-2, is AAGVIQSPRHLIKEKRETATLKCYPIPRHDTVYWYQQGPGQDPQFLISFYEKMQSDKGSIPDRFSAQQFSDYHSELNMSSLELGDSALYFCASSLMGATSNYGYTFGSGTRLTVV.

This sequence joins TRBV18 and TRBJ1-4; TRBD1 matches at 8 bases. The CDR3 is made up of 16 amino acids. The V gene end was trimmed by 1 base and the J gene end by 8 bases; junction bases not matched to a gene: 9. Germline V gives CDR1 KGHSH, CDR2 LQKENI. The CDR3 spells CASSPLGQAVREKLFF. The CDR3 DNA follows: TGTGCCAGCTCACCACTGGGACAGGCAGTCCGGGAAAAACTGTTTTTT.

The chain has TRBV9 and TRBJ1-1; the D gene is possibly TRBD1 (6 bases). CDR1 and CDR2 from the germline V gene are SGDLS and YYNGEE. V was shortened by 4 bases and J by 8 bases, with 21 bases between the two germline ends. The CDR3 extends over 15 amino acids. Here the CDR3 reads CASSSNREGNGEAFF. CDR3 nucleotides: TGTGCCAGCAGCTCCAACAGGGAGGGAAACGGGGAAGCTTTCTTT. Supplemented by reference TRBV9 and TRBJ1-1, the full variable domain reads DSGVTQTPKHLITATGQRVTLRCSPRSGDLSVYWYQQSLDQGLQFLIQYYNGEERAKGNILERFSAQQFPDLHSELNLSSLELGDSALYFCASSSNREGNGEAFFGQGTRLTVV.

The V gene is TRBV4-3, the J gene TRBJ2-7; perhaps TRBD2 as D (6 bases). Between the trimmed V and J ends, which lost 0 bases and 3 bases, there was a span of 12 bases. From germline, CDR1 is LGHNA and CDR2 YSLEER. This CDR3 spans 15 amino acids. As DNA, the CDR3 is TGCGCCAGCAGCCAAGAAAGGCTAGCGCGCTACGAGCAGTACTTC. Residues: CASSQERLARYEQYF.

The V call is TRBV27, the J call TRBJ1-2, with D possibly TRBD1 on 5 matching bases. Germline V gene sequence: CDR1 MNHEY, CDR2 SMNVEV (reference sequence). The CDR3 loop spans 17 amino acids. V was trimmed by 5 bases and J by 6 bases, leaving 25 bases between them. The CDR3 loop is CASSPHASGTLGNGYTF. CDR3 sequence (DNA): TGTGCCAGCAGTCCGCACGCCTCGGGGACCTTGGGAAATGGCTACACCTTC.

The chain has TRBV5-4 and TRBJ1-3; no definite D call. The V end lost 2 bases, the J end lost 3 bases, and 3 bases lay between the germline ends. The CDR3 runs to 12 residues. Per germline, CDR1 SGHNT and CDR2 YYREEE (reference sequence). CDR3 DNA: TGTGCCAGCAGCTTCGGTGGAAACACCATATATTTT. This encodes CASSFGGNTIYF.

The CDR3 coding sequence is TGTGCCAGCAGCTTTAGCGGGGGTAAAGAGACCCAGTACTTC. Its protein is CASSFSGGKETQYF. V and J are TRBV7-2 and TRBJ2-5, with 9 bases fitting TRBD2. The CDR3 is made up of 14 amino acids. The V and J ends lost 3 bases and 3 bases, in that order; junction bases with no gene match: 2. Germline CDR1 and CDR2: SGHTA and FQGNSA. The full variable domain, with the rest looked up from reference TRBV7-2 and TRBJ2-5, is GAGVSQSPSNKVTEKGKDVELRCDPISGHTALYWYRQSLGQGLEFLIYFQGNSAPDKSGLPSDRFSAERTGGSVSTLTIQRTQQEDSAVYLCASSFSGGKETQYFGPGTRLLVL.

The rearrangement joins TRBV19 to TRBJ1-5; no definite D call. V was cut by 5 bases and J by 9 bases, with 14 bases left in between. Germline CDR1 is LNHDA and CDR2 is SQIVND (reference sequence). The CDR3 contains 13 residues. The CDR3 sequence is CASSADGLMPQHF. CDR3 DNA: TGTGCCAGTAGTGCGGACGGCCTTATGCCCCAGCATTTT.

The CDR3 DNA sequence: TGTGCCAGCAGCTTACACGGGGGTGGTACAGATACGCAGTATTTT. It yields the protein CASSLHGGGTDTQYF. This chain joins TRBV7-9 and TRBJ2-3, with D perhaps matching TRBD2 (6 bases). CDR1 and CDR2 (germline): SEHNR, FQNEAQ (reference sequence). CDR3 length: 15 residues. V was clipped by 2 bases and J by 3 bases, with 12 bases between them. The whole variable domain, filled in from reference TRBV7-9 and TRBJ2-3, reads DTGVSQNPRHKITKRGQNVTFRCDPISEHNRLYWYRQTLGQGPEFLTYFQNEAQLEKSRLLSDRFSAERPKGSFSTLEIQRTEQGDSAMYLCASSLHGGGTDTQYFGPGTRLTVL.

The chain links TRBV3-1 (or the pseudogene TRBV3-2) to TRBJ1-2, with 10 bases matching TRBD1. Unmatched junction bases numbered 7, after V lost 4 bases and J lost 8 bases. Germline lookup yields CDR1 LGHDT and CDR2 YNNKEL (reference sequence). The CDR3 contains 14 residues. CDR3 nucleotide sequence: TGTGCCAGCAGCCCCCGGGACAGGGGAGGGGGCTACACCTTC. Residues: CASSPRDRGGGYTF.

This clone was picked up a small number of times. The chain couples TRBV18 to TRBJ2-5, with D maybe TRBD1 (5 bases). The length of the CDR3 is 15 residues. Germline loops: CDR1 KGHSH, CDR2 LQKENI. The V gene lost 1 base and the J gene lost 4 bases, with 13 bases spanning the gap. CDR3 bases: TGTGCCAGCTCACCACATAAGGGTCAGGGAGAGACCCAGTACTTC. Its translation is CASSPHKGQGETQYF. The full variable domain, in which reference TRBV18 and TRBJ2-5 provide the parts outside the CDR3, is NAGVMQNPRHLVRRRGQEARLRCSPMKGHSHVYWYRQLPEEGLKFMVYLQKENIIDESGMPKERFSAEFPKEGPSILRIQQVVRGDSAAYFCASSPHKGQGETQYFGPGTRLLVL.

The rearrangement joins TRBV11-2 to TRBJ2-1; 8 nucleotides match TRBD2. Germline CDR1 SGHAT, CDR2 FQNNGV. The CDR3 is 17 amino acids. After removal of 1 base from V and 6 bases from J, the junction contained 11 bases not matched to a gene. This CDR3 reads CASSLASLAGGFNEQFF. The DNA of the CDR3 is TGTGCCAGCAGCTTAGCGTCCCTCGCGGGGGGCTTCAATGAGCAGTTCTTC.

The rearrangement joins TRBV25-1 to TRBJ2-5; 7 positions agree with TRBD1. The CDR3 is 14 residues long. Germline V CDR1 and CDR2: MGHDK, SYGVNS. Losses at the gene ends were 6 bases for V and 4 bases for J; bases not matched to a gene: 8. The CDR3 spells CASRDRVGGETQYF. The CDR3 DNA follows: TGTGCCAGCAGAGACAGGGTAGGCGGAGAGACCCAGTACTTC.

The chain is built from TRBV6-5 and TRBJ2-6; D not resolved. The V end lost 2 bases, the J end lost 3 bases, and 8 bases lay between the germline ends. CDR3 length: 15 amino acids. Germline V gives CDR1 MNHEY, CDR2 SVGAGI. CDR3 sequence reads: CASSYKGSGANVLTF. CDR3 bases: TGTGCCAGCAGTTACAAGGGCAGTGGGGCCAACGTCCTGACTTTC.

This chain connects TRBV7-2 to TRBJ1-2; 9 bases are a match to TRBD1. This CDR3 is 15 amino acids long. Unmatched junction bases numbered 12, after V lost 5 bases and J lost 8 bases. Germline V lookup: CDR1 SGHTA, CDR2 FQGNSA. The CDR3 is CASSQFPRDRDGYTF. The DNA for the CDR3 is TGTGCCAGCAGCCAATTCCCCCGGGACAGGGACGGCTACACCTTC.

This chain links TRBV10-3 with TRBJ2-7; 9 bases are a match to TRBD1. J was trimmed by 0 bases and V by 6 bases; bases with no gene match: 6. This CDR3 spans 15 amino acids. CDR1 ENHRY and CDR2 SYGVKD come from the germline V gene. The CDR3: CAIRGTGSSSYEQYF. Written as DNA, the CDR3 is TGTGCCATCAGGGGGACAGGGTCGTCCTCCTACGAGCAGTACTTC.

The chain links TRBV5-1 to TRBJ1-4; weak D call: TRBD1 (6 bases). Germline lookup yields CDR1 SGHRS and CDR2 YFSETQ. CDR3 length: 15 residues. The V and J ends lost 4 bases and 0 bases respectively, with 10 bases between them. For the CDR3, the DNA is TGCGCCAGCAGCGTAGGGGGTGCAACTAATGAAAAACTGTTTTTT. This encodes CASSVGGATNEKLFF.

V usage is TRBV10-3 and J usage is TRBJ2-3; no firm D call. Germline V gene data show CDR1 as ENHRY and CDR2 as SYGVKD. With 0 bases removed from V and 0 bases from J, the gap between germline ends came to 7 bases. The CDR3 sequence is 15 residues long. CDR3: CAISESTTSTDTQYF. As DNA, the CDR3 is TGTGCCATCAGTGAGTCGACAACGAGCACAGATACGCAGTATTTT.

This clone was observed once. CDR3 nucleotides: TGTGCCTGGAGCTATGGACTTGGCACTAATGAAAAACTGTTTTTT. Translated: CAWSYGLGTNEKLFF. V gene TRBV30 combines with J gene TRBJ1-4; no definite D call. With 3 bases removed from V and 2 bases from J, the gap between germline ends came to 13 bases. Germline V gene data show CDR1 as GTSNPN and CDR2 as SVGIG (reference sequence). The CDR3 length is 15 residues.

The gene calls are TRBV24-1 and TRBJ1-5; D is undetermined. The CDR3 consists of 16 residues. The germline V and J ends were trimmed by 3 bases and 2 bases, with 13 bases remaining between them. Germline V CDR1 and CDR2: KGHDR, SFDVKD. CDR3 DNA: TGTGCCACCAGTGATATAGACCCTGATGGCAATCAGCCCCAGCATTTT. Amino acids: CATSDIDPDGNQPQHF.

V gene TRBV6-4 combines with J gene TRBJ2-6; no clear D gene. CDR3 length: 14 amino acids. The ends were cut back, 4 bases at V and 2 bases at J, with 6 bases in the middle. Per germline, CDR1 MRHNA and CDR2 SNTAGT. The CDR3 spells CASSVSPGANVLTF. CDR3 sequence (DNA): TGTGCCAGCAGTGTAAGCCCTGGGGCCAACGTCCTGACTTTC.

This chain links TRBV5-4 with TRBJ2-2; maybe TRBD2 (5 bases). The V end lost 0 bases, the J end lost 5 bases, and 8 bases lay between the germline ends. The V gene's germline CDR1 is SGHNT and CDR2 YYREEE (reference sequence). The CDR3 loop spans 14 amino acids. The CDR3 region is CASSLVTGTGELFF. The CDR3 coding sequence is TGTGCCAGCAGCTTGGTGACGGGGACCGGGGAGCTGTTTTTT.

The CDR3 DNA sequence: TGCGCCAGCAGTGAGCCTCCGGGACTTCGCACAGATACGCAGTATTTT. It encodes CASSEPPGLRTDTQYF. The J gene is TRBJ2-3, the V gene TRBV10-1, with a tentative D call TRBD2 (6 bases). Germline lookup yields CDR1 WNHNN and CDR2 SYGVQD (reference sequence). The CDR3 length is 16 residues. V was pared by 2 bases and J by 1 base, with 13 bases between.

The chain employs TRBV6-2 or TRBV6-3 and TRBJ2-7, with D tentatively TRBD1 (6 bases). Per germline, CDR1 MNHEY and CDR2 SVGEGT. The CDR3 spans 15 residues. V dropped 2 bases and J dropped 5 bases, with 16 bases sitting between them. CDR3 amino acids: CASSYMGASRHEQYF. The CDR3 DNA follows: TGTGCCAGCAGTTACATGGGGGCCAGTCGCCACGAGCAGTACTTC.

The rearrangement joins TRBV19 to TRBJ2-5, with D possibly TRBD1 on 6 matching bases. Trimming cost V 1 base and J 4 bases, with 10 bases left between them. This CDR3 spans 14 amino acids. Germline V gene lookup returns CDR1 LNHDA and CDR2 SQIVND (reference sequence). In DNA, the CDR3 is TGTGCCAGTAGTATAGTAGGCAGGGGAGAGACCCAGTACTTC. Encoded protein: CASSIVGRGETQYF.

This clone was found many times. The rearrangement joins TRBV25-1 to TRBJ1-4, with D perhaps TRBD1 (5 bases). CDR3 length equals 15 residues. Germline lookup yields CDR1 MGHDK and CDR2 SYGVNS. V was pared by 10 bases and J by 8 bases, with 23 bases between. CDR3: CATSSFGGEVEKLFF. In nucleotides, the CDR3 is TGTGCCACCTCCTCCTTCGGGGGTGAGGTCGAAAAACTGTTTTTT.

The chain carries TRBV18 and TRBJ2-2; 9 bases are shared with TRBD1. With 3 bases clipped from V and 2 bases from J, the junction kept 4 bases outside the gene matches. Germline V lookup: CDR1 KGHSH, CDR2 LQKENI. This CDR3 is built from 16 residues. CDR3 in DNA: TGTGCCAGCTCACCCGGGACAGGGTCTAACACCGGGGAGCTGTTTTTT. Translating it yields CASSPGTGSNTGELFF.

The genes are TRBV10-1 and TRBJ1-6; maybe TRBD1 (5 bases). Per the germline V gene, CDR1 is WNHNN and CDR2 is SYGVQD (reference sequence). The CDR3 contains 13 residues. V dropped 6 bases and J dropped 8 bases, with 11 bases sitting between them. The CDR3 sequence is CASSRDLDSPLHF. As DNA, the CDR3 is TGCGCCAGCAGCCGGGACCTCGATTCACCCCTCCACTTT.

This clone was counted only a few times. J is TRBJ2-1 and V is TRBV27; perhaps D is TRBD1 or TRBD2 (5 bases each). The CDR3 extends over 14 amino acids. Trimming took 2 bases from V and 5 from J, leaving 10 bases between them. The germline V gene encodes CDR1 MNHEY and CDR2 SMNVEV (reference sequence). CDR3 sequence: CASSLAGTHNEQFF. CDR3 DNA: TGTGCCAGCAGTTTAGCCGGGACCCACAATGAGCAGTTCTTC.